The present T cell receptor beta chain was sequenced within a study of T cells in Graves' hyperthyroidism and ophthalmopathy. Patients showing uncontrolled infection, other autoimmune disease, pregnancy or lactation were ineligible. Amplified TCR beta CDR3 regions derived from RNA transcripts. With the HTBI primer set, the TCR CDR3 went through a first round of RT-PCR. TCRdb recomputed calls from the multiplex PCR reads with MiXCR, one row per CDR3 protein. The sample has fewer than 450,000 distinct CDR3 sequences; approximately 17% are singletons. Germline values: CDR1 SGHVS, CDR2 FQNEAQ. The trim removed 1 base at V and 2 bases at J, leaving 13 bases unmatched. The CDR3 totals 18 residues. Study-level results: Ophthalmopathy was separated from stable hyperthyroidism by a 13 V-J model.

This clonotype was observed at least ten times. Its antigen is unidentified. Sequencing was performed on blood. This sequence was found in a woman under 40 with Graves' hyperthyroidism that later progressed to Graves' ophthalmopathy. The J gene is TRBJ2-5, the V gene TRBV7-8, with 7 bases identical to TRBD2. The CDR3 bases are TGTGCCAGCAGCTTAGTGGGCTTTTGGGGGGGAGATCAAGAGACCCAGTACTTC. Translation: CASSLVGFWGGDQETQYF. The variable domain in full, with the rest retrieved from reference TRBV7-8 and TRBJ2-5, is GAGVSQSPRYKVAKRGQDVALRCDPISGHVSLFWYQQALGQGPEFLTYFQNEAQLDKSGLPSDRFFAERPEGSVSTLKIQRTQQEDSAVYLCASSLVGFWGGDQETQYFGPGTRLLVL.